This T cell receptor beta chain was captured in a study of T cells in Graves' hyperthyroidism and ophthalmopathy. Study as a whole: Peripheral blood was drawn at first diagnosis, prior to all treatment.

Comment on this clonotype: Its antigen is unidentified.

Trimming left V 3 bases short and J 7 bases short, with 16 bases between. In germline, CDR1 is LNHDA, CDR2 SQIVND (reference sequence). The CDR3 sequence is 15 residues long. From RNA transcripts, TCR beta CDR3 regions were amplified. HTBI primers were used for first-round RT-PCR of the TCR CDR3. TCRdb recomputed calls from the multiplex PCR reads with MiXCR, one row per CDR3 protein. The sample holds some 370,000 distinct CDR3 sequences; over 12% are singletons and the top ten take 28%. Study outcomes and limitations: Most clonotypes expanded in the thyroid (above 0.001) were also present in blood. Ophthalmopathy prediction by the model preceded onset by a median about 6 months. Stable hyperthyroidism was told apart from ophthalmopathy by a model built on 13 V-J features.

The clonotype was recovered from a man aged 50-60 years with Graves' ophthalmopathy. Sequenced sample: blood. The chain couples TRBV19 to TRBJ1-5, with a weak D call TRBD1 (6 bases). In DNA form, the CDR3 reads TGTGCCAGTAGTATCCCCGGACTCAGGGGCCAGCCCCAGCATTTT. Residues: CASSIPGLRGQPQHF.